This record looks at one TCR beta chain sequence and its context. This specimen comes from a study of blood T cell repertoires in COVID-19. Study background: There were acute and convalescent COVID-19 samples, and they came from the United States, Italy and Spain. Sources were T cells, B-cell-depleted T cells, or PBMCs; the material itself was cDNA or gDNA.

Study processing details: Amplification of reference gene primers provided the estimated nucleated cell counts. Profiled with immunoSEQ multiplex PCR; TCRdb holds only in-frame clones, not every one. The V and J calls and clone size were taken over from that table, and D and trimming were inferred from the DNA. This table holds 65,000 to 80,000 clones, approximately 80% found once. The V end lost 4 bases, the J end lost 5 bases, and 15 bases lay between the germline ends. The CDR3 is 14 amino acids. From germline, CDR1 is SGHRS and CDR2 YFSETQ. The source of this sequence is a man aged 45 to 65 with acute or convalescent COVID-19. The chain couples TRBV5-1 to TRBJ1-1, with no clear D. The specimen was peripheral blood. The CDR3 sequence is CASSPEQRRTEAFF. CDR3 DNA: TGCGCCAGCAGCCCCGAACAGCGGAGGACTGAAGCTTTCTTT.